This T cell receptor beta chain derives from a study of blood T cells in healthy people across ages. The use of a sample-barcoded 5' primer and a J-beta primer mix characterized a second PCR of 7 to 11 cycles. Each TCR beta cDNA got a 12-nucleotide random molecular identifier. From each sample, at least 2.5 million paired-end reads containing CDR3 were obtained. In TCRdb, the 5' RACE reads were re-called with MiXCR into one record per CDR3 protein. The sample records around 1,700,000 distinct CDR3 sequences, 28% being singletons. This CDR3 has 11 amino acids. Comment on this clonotype: At one end, the junction sequence differs from germline, possibly due to a read error.

Isolation yielded PBMCs, at least 6.5 million per sample, in every case. Sequencing was performed on blood. The rearrangement links TRBV12-3 or TRBV12-4 to TRBJ2-5; no definite D call. This TCR came from a woman aged 25 to 39 in good health. In DNA, the CDR3 is TGTGCCAGCAGTTCGGAAGAGACCCGGTACTTC. It translates to CASSSEETRYF.